The present T cell receptor (beta chain) was sequenced within a study of identical twins. Study-wide results and limits: One should note that invariant MAIT and iNKT cells could partly confound zero-insertion analyses. Out-of-frame alpha sequences shared between twins exhibited an excess of low generation probability.

A few counts support this clonotype. Its antigen is not known. Germline CDR1 is LNHNV and CDR2 is YYDKDF (reference sequence). V lost 0 bases to trimming and J lost 5 bases; unmatched junction nucleotides: 8. The CDR3 covers 18 residues. TCRdb ran MiXCR on the 5' RACE reads and lists one entry per CDR3 protein. The table lists nearly 650,000 distinct CDR3 sequences, 7.1% of them singletons. Healthy Caucasians, and only they, were the donors. The same sample was also studied in work on yellow fever vaccine responses in identical twins.

The chain couples TRBV15 to TRBJ2-3; 13 bases are a match to TRBD2. The sequence derives from a woman aged 18-35 years in good health. Sequencing was performed on PBMCs. The CDR3 loop is CATSRDRGLAGVGDTQYF. The CDR3 nucleotides read TGTGCCACCAGCAGAGACCGCGGACTAGCGGGAGTTGGAGATACGCAGTATTTT.